This T cell receptor beta chain originates from a study of blood T cell repertoires in COVID-19. With 3 bases removed from V and 2 bases from J, the gap between germline ends came to 7 bases. Germline V gene data show CDR1 as DFQATT and CDR2 as SNEGSKA (reference sequence). The CDR3 is 13 amino acids. Some clones are missing from TCRdb's copy, which holds only in-frame ones; the method was immunoSEQ multiplex PCR. The table has about 230,000 clones, nearly 90% seen once. This clonotype originated in a woman in her twenties or thirties with acute COVID-19. The material sequenced was PBMCs or T cells enriched from blood (not recorded which). The J gene is TRBJ2-2, the V gene TRBV20-1; D is unclear. The CDR3 loop reads CSASTVNTGELFF. In nucleotides, the CDR3 is TGCAGTGCTAGTACAGTTAACACCGGGGAGCTGTTTTTT.